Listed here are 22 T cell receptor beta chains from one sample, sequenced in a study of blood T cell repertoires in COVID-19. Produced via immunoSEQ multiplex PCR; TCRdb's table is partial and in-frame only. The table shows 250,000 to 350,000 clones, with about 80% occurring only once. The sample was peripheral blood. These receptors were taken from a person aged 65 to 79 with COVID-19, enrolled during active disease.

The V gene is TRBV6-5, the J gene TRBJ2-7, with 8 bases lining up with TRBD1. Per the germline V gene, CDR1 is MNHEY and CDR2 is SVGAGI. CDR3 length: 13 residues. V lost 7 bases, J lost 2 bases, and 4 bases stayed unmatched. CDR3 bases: TGTGCCAGCATTTCAGGGGGCACCTACGAGCAGTACTTC. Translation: CASISGGTYEQYF.

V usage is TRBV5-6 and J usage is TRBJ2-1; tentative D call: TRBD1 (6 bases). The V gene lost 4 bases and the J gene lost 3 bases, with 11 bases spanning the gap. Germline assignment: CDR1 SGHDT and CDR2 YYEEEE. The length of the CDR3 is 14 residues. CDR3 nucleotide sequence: TGTGCCAGCAGCCGTACAGGGTTCTACAATGAGCAGTTCTTC. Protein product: CASSRTGFYNEQFF.

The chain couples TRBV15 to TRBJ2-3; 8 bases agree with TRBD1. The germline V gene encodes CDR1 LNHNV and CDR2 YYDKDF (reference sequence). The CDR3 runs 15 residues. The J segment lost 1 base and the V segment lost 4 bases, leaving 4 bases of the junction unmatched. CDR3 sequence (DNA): TGTGCCACCAGCAACCTACAGGGGGGCACAGATACGCAGTATTTT. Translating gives CATSNLQGGTDTQYF.

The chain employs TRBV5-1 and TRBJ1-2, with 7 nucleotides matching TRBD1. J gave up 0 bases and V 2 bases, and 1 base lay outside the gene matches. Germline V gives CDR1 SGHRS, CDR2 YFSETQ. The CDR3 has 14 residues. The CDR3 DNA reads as TGCGCCAGCAGCTTCGGGACAGCTAACTATGGCTACACCTTC. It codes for CASSFGTANYGYTF.

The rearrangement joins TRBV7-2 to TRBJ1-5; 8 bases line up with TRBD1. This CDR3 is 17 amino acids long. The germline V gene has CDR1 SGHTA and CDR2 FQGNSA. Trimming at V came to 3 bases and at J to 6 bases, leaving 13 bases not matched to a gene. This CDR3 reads CASSLGPGRGHRQPQHF. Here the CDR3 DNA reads TGTGCCAGCAGCTTGGGGCCCGGCAGGGGGCATCGTCAGCCCCAGCATTTT.

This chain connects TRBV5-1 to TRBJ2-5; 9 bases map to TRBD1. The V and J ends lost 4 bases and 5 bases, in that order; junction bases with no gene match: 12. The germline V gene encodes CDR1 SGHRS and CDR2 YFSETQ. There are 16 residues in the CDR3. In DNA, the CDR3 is TGCGCCAGCAGCCCGGACCAGGGACAGGGAATTGAGACCCAGTACTTC. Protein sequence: CASSPDQGQGIETQYF.

The CDR3 reads CASSLSRGYQETQYF. The CDR3 DNA reads as TGTGCCAGCAGCTTGTCCCGAGGCTACCAAGAGACCCAGTACTTC. The chain links TRBV7-2 to TRBJ2-5, with D uncertain. V lost 3 bases and J 0 bases, leaving 11 bases between the germline ends. CDR1 is SGHTA and CDR2 is FQGNSA in the germline V gene. CDR3 size: 15 residues.

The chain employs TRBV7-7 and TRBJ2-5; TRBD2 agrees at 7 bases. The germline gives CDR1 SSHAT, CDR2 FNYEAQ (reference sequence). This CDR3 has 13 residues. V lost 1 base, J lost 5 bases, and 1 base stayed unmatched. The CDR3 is CASSLDGGETQYF. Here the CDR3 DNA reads TGTGCCAGCAGCTTAGACGGGGGGGAGACCCAGTACTTC.

CDR3 in DNA: TGTGCCAGCAGCTTCTGGGGGAGGGACACTGAAGCTTTCTTT. Protein sequence: CASSFWGRDTEAFF. The V gene is TRBV7-3, the J gene TRBJ1-1; D perhaps matches TRBD1 (5 bases). Trimming removed 3 bases from V and 3 bases from J, with 11 bases in between. The germline CDR1 and CDR2 sequences are SGHTA and FQGTGA. The CDR3 extends over 14 amino acids.

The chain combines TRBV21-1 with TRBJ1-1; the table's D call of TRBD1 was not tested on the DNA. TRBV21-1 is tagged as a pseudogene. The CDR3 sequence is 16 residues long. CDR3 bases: TGTGCCAGCAGCAAAGGAGGAAAGGGGGAGAACACTGAAGCTTTCTTT. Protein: CASSKGGKGENTEAFF.

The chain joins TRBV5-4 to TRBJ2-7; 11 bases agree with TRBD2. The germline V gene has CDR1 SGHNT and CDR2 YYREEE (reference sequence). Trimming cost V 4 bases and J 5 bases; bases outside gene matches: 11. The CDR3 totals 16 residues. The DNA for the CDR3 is TGTGCCAGCAGCGTTGGCCCGACTAGCGGGAAGGACGAGCAGTACTTC. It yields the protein CASSVGPTSGKDEQYF.

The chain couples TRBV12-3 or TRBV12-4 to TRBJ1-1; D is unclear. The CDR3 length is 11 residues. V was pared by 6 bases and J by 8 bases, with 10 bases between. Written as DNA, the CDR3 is TGTGCCAGCAGCCACCTACAGGAAGCTTTCTTT. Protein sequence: CASSHLQEAFF.

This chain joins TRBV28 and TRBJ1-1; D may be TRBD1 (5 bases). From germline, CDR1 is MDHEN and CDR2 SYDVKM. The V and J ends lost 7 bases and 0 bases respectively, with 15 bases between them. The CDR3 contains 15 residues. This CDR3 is CASTTAAGLNTEAFF. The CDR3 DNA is TGTGCCAGCACCACGGCAGCAGGGTTGAACACTGAAGCTTTCTTT.

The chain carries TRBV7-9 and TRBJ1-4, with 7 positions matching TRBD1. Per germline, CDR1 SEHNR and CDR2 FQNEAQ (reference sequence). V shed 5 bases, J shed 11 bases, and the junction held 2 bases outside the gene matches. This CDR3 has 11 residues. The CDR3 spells CASSMGQKLFF. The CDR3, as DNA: TGTGCCAGCAGCATGGGACAGAAACTGTTTTTT.

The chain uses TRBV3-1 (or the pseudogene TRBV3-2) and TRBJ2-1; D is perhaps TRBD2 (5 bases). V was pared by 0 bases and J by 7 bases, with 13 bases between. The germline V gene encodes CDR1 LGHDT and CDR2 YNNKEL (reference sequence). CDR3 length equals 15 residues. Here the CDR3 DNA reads TGTGCCAGCAGCCAAGATGTCGCGCGGGCGAATGAGCAGTTCTTC. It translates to CASSQDVARANEQFF.

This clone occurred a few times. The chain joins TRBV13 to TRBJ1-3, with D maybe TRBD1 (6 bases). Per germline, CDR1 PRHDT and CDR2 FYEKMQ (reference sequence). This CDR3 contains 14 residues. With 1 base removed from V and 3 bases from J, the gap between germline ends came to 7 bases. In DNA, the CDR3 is TGTGCCAGCAGCTTAGCAGGGGATGGAAACACCATATATTTT. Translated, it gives CASSLAGDGNTIYF.

CDR3 sequence (DNA): TGTGCCAGCAGTGTCGGATCGGCTAGCTTGGAGACCCAGTACTTC. Its translation is CASSVGSASLETQYF. The chain couples TRBV28 to TRBJ2-5; the D gene is possibly TRBD2 (5 bases). Per germline, CDR1 MDHEN and CDR2 SYDVKM. The CDR3 is made up of 15 amino acids. Trimming shortened V by 5 bases and J by 5 bases, and 18 bases separated the two germline ends.

Here the CDR3 DNA reads TGTGCCACCAGCAGGGACAGGGCTGGAAACACCATATATTTT. Its translation: CATSRDRAGNTIYF. The rearrangement uses TRBV15 and TRBJ1-3, with 8 positions matching TRBD1. J was trimmed by 2 bases and V by 3 bases; bases with no gene match: 0. The germline V gene has CDR1 LNHNV and CDR2 YYDKDF (reference sequence). This CDR3 is built from 14 residues.

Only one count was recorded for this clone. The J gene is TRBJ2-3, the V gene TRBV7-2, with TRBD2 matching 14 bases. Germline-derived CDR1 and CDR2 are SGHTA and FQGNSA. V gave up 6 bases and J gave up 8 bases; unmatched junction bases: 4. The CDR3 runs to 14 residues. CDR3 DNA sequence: TGTGCCAGCAGAGCGACTAGCGGGGGGGGTACGCAGTATTTT. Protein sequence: CASRATSGGGTQYF.

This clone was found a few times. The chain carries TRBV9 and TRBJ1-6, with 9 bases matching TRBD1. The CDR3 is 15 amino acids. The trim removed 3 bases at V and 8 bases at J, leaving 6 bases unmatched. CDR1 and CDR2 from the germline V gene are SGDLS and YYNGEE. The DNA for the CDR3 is TGTGCCAGCAGCGCCCGGGACAGGGCTGATTCACCCCTCCACTTT. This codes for CASSARDRADSPLHF.

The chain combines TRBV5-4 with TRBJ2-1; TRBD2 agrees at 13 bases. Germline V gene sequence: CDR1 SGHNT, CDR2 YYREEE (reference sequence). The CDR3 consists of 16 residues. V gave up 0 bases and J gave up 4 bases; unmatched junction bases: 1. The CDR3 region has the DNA TGTGCCAGCAGCTTGGAACTAGCGGGGGGGTACAATGAGCAGTTCTTC. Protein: CASSLELAGGYNEQFF.

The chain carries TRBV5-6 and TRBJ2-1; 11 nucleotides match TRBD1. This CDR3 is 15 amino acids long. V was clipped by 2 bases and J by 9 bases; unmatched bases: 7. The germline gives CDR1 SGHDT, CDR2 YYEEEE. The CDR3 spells CASSFGTGGFSEQFF. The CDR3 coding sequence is TGTGCCAGCAGCTTTGGGACAGGGGGTTTCAGTGAGCAGTTCTTC.